The TCR beta chain under discussion was sequenced for a study of response to subunit inactivated influenza vaccine. This clonotype showed up many times. TCRdb fed the RT-PCR reads into MiXCR, producing one record per CDR3 protein. The data show about 540,000 distinct CDR3 sequences, approximately 20% seen once. The V and J ends lost 0 bases and 1 base respectively, with 8 bases between them. Germline CDR1 SGDLS, CDR2 YYNGEE. This CDR3 region has 15 residues. These data were likewise used in another study, on T cells expressing NK-cell markers. That work contributes: What made the TCR beta cDNA was 5'RACE template switching with UMIs. Where a handful of donors were concerned, these clonotypes also led the CD3+CD56-NKG2C+ fraction.

V and J are TRBV9 and TRBJ1-5; no reliable D call. The sequencing here drew on CD4+ T cells sorted from PBMCs, taken less than 13 days after vaccination. The TCR comes from a man over 45 who received an inactivated influenza vaccine. CDR3 sequence reads: CASSVDGLSNQPQHF. The CDR3 DNA sequence: TGTGCCAGCAGCGTAGACGGGCTAAGCAATCAGCCCCAGCATTTT.